This passage covers 10 T cell receptor beta chains from one sample sequenced in a study of T cell responses to AZD1222 COVID-19 vaccine. Generated by immunoSEQ multiplex PCR, the TCRdb table keeps only in-frame clones and is missing some. The repertoire holds tens of thousands of clones, with around nine tenths as singletons. The material sequenced was peripheral blood, taken 28 days after the second AZD1222 dose. These receptors all come from an adult who received the AZD1222 COVID-19 vaccine.

The rearrangement links TRBV19 to TRBJ2-2; no clear D. Germline CDR1 LNHDA, CDR2 SQIVND (reference sequence). The CDR3 spans 13 residues. V lost 3 bases and J lost 9, with 11 bases in between. This CDR3 is CASSIALWWELFF. DNA of the CDR3: TGTGCCAGTAGTATCGCCCTATGGTGGGAGCTGTTTTTT.

V is TRBV19 and J is TRBJ2-1; 10 bases line up with TRBD2. V trimming: 1 base; J trimming: 1 base; junction bases outside the gene matches: 13. The CDR3 runs to 20 residues. Germline V CDR1 and CDR2: LNHDA, SQIVND (reference sequence). The CDR3 region is CASSIGRLAGAFGSYNEQFF. For the CDR3, the DNA is TGTGCCAGTAGTATAGGTAGGCTAGCGGGAGCTTTTGGGTCCTACAATGAGCAGTTCTTC.

The rearrangement joins TRBV7-7 to TRBJ1-6; the D gene is possibly TRBD1 (6 bases). CDR3 length: 16 residues. The V gene lost 0 bases and the J gene lost 10 bases, with 16 bases spanning the gap. Germline loops: CDR1 SSHAT, CDR2 FNYEAQ (reference sequence). The CDR3 loop reads CASSLAHRDQGSPLHF. DNA of the CDR3: TGTGCCAGCAGCTTAGCCCACAGGGACCAGGGCTCACCCCTCCACTTT.

This sequence joins TRBV30 and TRBJ2-1; the D is unclear. V shed 0 bases and J shed 7 bases, with 7 bases lying between them. The CDR3 contains 12 residues. Germline V gene data show CDR1 as GTSNPN and CDR2 as SVGIG (reference sequence). The CDR3 DNA reads TGTGCCTGGAGTGTACCGGGTAATGAGCAGTTCTTC. It codes for CAWSVPGNEQFF.

This clone showed up just once. The chain couples TRBV11-2 to TRBJ1-1; D possibly corresponds to TRBD1 (5 bases). V lost 0 bases and J 6 bases, leaving 11 bases between the germline ends. Germline CDR1 is SGHAT and CDR2 is FQNNGV. The CDR3 covers 14 residues. For the CDR3, the DNA is TGTGCCAGCAGCTTAGATCTGAGGGGCGCTGAAGCTTTCTTT. Encoded protein: CASSLDLRGAEAFF.

The J gene is TRBJ2-1, the V gene TRBV9; 7 bases map to TRBD2. Germline-derived CDR1 and CDR2 are SGDLS and YYNGEE. V dropped 4 bases and J dropped 5; count of bases not matched to a gene: 9. The CDR3 extends over 15 amino acids. CDR3 amino acids: CASSPRNSGNNEQFF. For the CDR3, the DNA is TGTGCCAGCAGCCCCCGTAACAGCGGGAACAATGAGCAGTTCTTC.

The J gene is TRBJ2-7, the V gene TRBV12-3 or TRBV12-4; D remains ambiguous. Trimming took 5 bases from V and 2 from J, leaving 4 bases between them. CDR3 length: 11 residues. The CDR3, as DNA: TGTGCCAGCAGTCTGACCTACGAGCAGTACTTC. Its protein is CASSLTYEQYF.

V usage is TRBV7-2 and J usage is TRBJ1-1; D not resolved. Trimming removed 3 bases from V and 3 bases from J, with 17 bases in between. The CDR3 is 16 amino acids. Germline V CDR1 and CDR2: SGHTA, FQGNSA. The CDR3 spells CASSFRLLPRDTEAFF. CDR3 bases: TGTGCCAGCAGCTTCCGCTTGCTCCCTCGGGACACTGAAGCTTTCTTT.

This clone has a single count. This rearrangement joins TRBV12-3 or TRBV12-4 to TRBJ1-5; 11 bases fit TRBD1. The V segment lost 6 bases and the J segment 7 bases; nucleotides outside the gene matches: 2. The CDR3 spans 13 residues. The CDR3 loop is CASRGTGGQPQHF. CDR3 nucleotide sequence: TGTGCCAGCAGGGGGACAGGGGGACAGCCCCAGCATTTT.

J is TRBJ1-5 and V is TRBV19; TRBD1 matches 7 bases. Germline CDR1 and CDR2: LNHDA and SQIVND (reference sequence). This CDR3 comprises 17 residues. V lost 1 base, J lost 0 bases, and 6 bases stayed unmatched. The CDR3 DNA sequence: TGTGCCAGTAGTATAGGGACAGGAGCGTATAGCAATCAGCCCCAGCATTTT. This encodes CASSIGTGAYSNQPQHF.